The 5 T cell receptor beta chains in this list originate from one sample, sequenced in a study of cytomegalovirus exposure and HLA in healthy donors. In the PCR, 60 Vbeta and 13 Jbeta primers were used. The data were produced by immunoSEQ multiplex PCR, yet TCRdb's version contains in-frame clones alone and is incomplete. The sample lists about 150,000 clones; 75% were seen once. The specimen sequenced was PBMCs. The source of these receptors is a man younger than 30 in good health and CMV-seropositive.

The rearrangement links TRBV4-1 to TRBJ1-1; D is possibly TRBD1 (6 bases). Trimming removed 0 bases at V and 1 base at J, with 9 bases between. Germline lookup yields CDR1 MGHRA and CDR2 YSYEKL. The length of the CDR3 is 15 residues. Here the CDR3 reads CASSQEDSPNTEAFF. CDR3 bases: TGCGCCAGCAGCCAAGAGGACAGCCCGAACACTGAAGCTTTCTTT.

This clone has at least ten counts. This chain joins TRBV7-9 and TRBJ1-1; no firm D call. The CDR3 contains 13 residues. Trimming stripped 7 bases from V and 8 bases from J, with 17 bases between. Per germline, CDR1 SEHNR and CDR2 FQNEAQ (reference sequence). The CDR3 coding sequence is TGTGCCAGCACCCCGGGAGCTTCTTTGGAAGCTTTCTTT. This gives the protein CASTPGASLEAFF.

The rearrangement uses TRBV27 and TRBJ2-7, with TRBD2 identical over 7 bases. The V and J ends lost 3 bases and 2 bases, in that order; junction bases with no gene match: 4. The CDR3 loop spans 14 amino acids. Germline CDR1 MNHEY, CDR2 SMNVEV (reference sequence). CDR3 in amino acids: CASSLGGTAYEQYF. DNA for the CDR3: TGTGCCAGCAGTTTGGGAGGGACTGCCTACGAGCAGTACTTC.

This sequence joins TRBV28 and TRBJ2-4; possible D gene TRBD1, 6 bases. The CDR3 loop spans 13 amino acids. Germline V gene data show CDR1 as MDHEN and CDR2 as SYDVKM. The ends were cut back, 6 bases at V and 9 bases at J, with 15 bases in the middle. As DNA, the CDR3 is TGTGCCAGCAGAGAACAGGGAGTCGTCATTCAGTACTTC. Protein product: CASREQGVVIQYF.

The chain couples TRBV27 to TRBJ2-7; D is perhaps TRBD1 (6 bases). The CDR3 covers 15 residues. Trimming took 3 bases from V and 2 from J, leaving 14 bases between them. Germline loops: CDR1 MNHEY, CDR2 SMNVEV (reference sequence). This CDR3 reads CASSFRGSDAYEQYF. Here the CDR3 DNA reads TGTGCCAGCAGTTTCAGGGGCAGCGATGCCTACGAGCAGTACTTC.